This T cell receptor (beta chain) was captured by sequencing in a study of blood T cell repertoires in COVID-19. Overall study: In each case, the material was cDNA or gDNA derived from T cells, B-cell-depleted T cells, or PBMCs.

V was clipped by 3 bases and J by 0 bases; unmatched bases: 7. This CDR3 contains 17 residues. CDR1 and CDR2 (germline): SGHTS, YDEGEE. Per the original methods: Reference gene primer amplification gave nucleated cell count estimates. Repertoires were generated with immunoSEQ multiplex PCR, while TCRdb's copy carries only in-frame clones and drops some. That table furnishes V, J and clone size, whereas the DNA furnished D and trimming. The table includes about 260,000 clones, 80% to 90% detected once. Sequenced input: peripheral blood. The clonotype originates from a woman in her fifties or sixties with acute or convalescent COVID-19. The chain recombines TRBV5-8 with TRBJ1-4, with 8 positions matching TRBD1. CDR3 bases: TGTGCCAGCAGCTCGATGGACAGGGCAGCAACTAATGAAAAACTGTTTTTT. It translates to CASSSMDRAATNEKLFF.